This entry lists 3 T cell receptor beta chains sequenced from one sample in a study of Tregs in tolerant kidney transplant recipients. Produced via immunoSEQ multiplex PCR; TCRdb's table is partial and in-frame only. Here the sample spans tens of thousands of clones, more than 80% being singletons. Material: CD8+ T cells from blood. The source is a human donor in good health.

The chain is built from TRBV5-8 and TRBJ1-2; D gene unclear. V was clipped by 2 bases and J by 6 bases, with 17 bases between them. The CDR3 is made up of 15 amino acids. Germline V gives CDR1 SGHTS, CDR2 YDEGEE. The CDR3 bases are TGTGCCAGCAGCTTAGAGGAAGGGCTCGCTGATGGCTACACCTTC. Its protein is CASSLEEGLADGYTF.

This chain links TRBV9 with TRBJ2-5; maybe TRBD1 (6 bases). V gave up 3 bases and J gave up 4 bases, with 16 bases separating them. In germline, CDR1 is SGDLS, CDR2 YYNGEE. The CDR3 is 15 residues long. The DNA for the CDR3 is TGTGCCAGCAGCGCACACAGGGTATCAGGAGAGACCCAGTACTTC. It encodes CASSAHRVSGETQYF.

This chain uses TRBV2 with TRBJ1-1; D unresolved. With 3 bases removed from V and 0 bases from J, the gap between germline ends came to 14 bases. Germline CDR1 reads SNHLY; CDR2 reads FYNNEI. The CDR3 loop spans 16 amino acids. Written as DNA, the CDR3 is TGTGCCAGCAGTGAGTACCAGGTCCAAATGAACACTGAAGCTTTCTTT. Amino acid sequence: CASSEYQVQMNTEAFF.